These 21 T cell receptor beta chains originate from one sample sequenced in a study of T cell responses to AZD1222 COVID-19 vaccine. Only in-frame clones appear in the TCRdb table, and some are missing; sequencing was by immunoSEQ multiplex PCR. There are approximately 170,000 clones in the sample; around nine tenths occur only once, and around 1% lies in the top ten. This sample comprised peripheral blood, obtained 28 days after the second AZD1222 dose. The source is an adult who received the AZD1222 COVID-19 vaccine.

The chain couples TRBV3-1 (or the pseudogene TRBV3-2) to TRBJ2-7; a possible D gene is TRBD2 (7 bases). The CDR3 length is 14 residues. The V and J ends lost 2 bases and 7 bases respectively, with 15 bases between them. From germline, CDR1 is LGHDT and CDR2 YNNKEL (reference sequence). The CDR3 reads CASSQRGGSGEQYF. CDR3 nucleotide sequence: TGTGCCAGCAGCCAAAGGGGGGGAAGTGGAGAGCAGTACTTC.

This clone occurred a few times. The chain uses TRBV7-9 and TRBJ1-6, with a possible D match to TRBD1 (5 bases). Trimming shortened V by 1 base and J by 10 bases, and 14 bases separated the two germline ends. CDR3 length equals 15 residues. Germline assignment: CDR1 SEHNR and CDR2 FQNEAQ (reference sequence). CDR3 nucleotide sequence: TGTGCCAGCAGCTTAGACTCAGGGAGAGGATCACCCCTCCACTTT. It yields the protein CASSLDSGRGSPLHF. The full variable domain, completed using reference TRBV7-9 and TRBJ1-6, is DTGVSQNPRHKITKRGQNVTFRCDPISEHNRLYWYRQTLGQGPEFLTYFQNEAQLEKSRLLSDRFSAERPKGSFSTLEIQRTEQGDSAMYLCASSLDSGRGSPLHFGNGTRLTVT.

This chain uses TRBV2 with TRBJ1-2; D is undetermined. The CDR3 totals 13 residues. The V gene lost 3 bases and the J gene lost 4 bases, with 9 bases spanning the gap. Germline CDR1 is SNHLY and CDR2 is FYNNEI. The DNA for the CDR3 is TGTGCCAGCAGTGATATAGGGCGCTATGGCTACACCTTC. It translates to CASSDIGRYGYTF.

This chain uses TRBV29-1 with TRBJ1-3; perhaps TRBD1 as D (6 bases). The CDR3 covers 14 residues. V gave up 6 bases and J gave up 0 bases, with 12 bases separating them. The germline gives CDR1 SQVTM, CDR2 ANQGSEA. For the CDR3, the DNA is TGCAGCGTCCTACAGGGTTACTCTGGAAACACCATATATTTT. As protein: CSVLQGYSGNTIYF.

This clone was detected only a few times. The chain links TRBV5-1 to TRBJ2-1; 13 bases match TRBD2. The V segment lost 3 bases and the J segment 7 bases; nucleotides outside the gene matches: 7. Germline V gene sequence: CDR1 SGHRS, CDR2 YFSETQ. There are 16 residues in the CDR3. CDR3 residues: CASSSPAGLAGNEQFF. In nucleotides, the CDR3 is TGCGCCAGCAGCTCACCTGCGGGACTAGCGGGGAATGAGCAGTTCTTC.

This clone occurred a few times. CDR3: CASSYSPGVNTEAFF. As DNA, the CDR3 is TGTGCCAGCAGTTACTCCCCAGGCGTGAACACTGAAGCTTTCTTT. This chain uses TRBV6-5 with TRBJ1-1; D ambiguous. Germline V gives CDR1 MNHEY, CDR2 SVGAGI. Trimming left V 0 bases short and J 0 bases short, with 8 bases between. The CDR3 extends over 15 amino acids.

This chain links TRBV10-3 with TRBJ2-3; D is perhaps TRBD1 or TRBD2 (6 bases each). Trimming cost V 6 bases and J 0 bases, with 13 bases left between them. The CDR3 has 15 amino acids. Germline V gene lookup returns CDR1 ENHRY and CDR2 SYGVKD. This CDR3 is CAIRGGQHSTDTQYF. DNA for the CDR3: TGTGCCATCAGGGGGGGCCAACACAGCACAGATACGCAGTATTTT.

J is TRBJ1-5 and V is TRBV27; unclear D gene. This CDR3 is built from 13 residues. V was pared by 3 bases and J by 2 bases, with 5 bases between. Per germline, CDR1 MNHEY and CDR2 SMNVEV (reference sequence). CDR3 protein: CASSFRGNQPQHF. CDR3 bases: TGTGCCAGCAGTTTTAGGGGCAATCAGCCCCAGCATTTT.

This chain uses TRBV5-1 with TRBJ2-2, with a possible D match to TRBD2 (6 bases). V dropped 3 bases and J dropped 11 bases, with 17 bases sitting between them. This CDR3 has 14 amino acids. CDR1 SGHRS and CDR2 YFSETQ come from the germline V gene. CDR3 protein: CASSYGLTPDELFF. Here the CDR3 DNA reads TGCGCCAGCAGCTACGGACTAACACCGGACGAGCTGTTTTTT.

The DNA of the CDR3 is TGTGCCAGCAGTGTCCCGGACAGTCTCTTAACCTCCTACGAGCAGTACTTC. Its protein product is CASSVPDSLLTSYEQYF. The genes are TRBV6-4 and TRBJ2-7; D is possibly TRBD1 (6 bases). V dropped 4 bases and J dropped 0 bases, with 19 bases sitting between them. This CDR3 has 17 amino acids. The germline CDR1 and CDR2 sequences are MRHNA and SNTAGT.

V is TRBV6-1 and J is TRBJ2-7; tentatively, D is TRBD2 (6 bases). V lost 8 bases, J lost 4 bases, and 6 bases lay in between. In germline, CDR1 is MNHNS, CDR2 SASEGT. CDR3 size: 10 residues. The CDR3 DNA is TGTGCCAGCGGGGGGTACGAGCAGTACTTC. Translated: CASGGYEQYF.

As concerns this clone: Other DNA sequences within the sample encode an identical CDR3. V gene TRBV20-1 combines with J gene TRBJ1-2, with TRBD1 identical over 7 bases. CDR3 length: 10 amino acids. Trimming cost V 6 bases and J 8 bases; bases outside gene matches: 3. CDR1 and CDR2 (germline): DFQATT, SNEGSKA (reference sequence). CDR3 protein: CSALGGGYTF. The CDR3 coding sequence is TGCAGTGCCCTAGGGGGCGGCTACACCTTC.

The chain has TRBV20-1 and TRBJ2-1; D unclear. Germline CDR1 reads DFQATT; CDR2 reads SNEGSKA (reference sequence). CDR3 size: 15 residues. V was clipped by 3 bases and J by 0 bases, with 12 bases between them. The CDR3 bases are TGCAGTGCTAGTCCTCGGCGGAGCTCCTACAATGAGCAGTTCTTC. Amino acid sequence: CSASPRRSSYNEQFF.

The J gene is TRBJ1-2, the V gene TRBV21-1. TRBV21-1 is designated a pseudogene. The length of the CDR3 is 17 residues. The CDR3 here is CASSKVTFRRKTYGYTF. The CDR3, as DNA: TGTGCCAGCAGCAAAGTTACTTTTCGTCGTAAGACCTATGGCTACACCTTC.

The V gene is TRBV7-9, the J gene TRBJ2-7; TRBD1 agrees at 11 bases. Trimming cost V 3 bases and J 0 bases; bases outside gene matches: 13. Germline V lookup: CDR1 SEHNR, CDR2 FQNEAQ (reference sequence). CDR3 length equals 19 residues. In DNA form, the CDR3 reads TGTGCCAGCAGCTTTGCCGGGACAGGGGGACACAGAAGCTCCTACGAGCAGTACTTC. Its protein is CASSFAGTGGHRSSYEQYF.

In its sample, this clone was seen a few times. The CDR3, as DNA: TGTGCCAGCAGGGGAGGGGGTTGGTCCGACTATGGCTACACCTTC. It translates to CASRGGGWSDYGYTF. The chain is built from TRBV25-1 and TRBJ1-2; D may be TRBD1 (6 bases). Trimming removed 6 bases from V and 3 bases from J, with 17 bases in between. Per germline, CDR1 MGHDK and CDR2 SYGVNS. This CDR3 has 15 amino acids.

CDR3 DNA: TGTGCCAGCAGCCCAACAGGGGTCTACGAGCAGTACTTC. Amino acid sequence: CASSPTGVYEQYF. The chain has TRBV3-1 (or the pseudogene TRBV3-2) and TRBJ2-7; 7 positions match TRBD1. V lost 4 bases, J lost 3 bases, and 3 bases stayed unmatched. The CDR3 totals 13 residues. Germline loops: CDR1 LGHDT, CDR2 YNNKEL (reference sequence).

The chain carries TRBV11-2 and TRBJ1-3; D is unclear. Trimming took off 2 bases at V and 0 bases at J, with 8 bases between the two ends. This CDR3 is built from 15 residues. Looked up from germline, CDR1 is SGHAT and CDR2 is FQNNGV. CDR3 bases: TGTGCCAGCAGCTTAATAAGCGCCTCTGGAAACACCATATATTTT. This encodes CASSLISASGNTIYF.

The V and J genes are TRBV19 and TRBJ2-7, with D possibly being TRBD2 (6 bases). Germline V lookup: CDR1 LNHDA, CDR2 SQIVND (reference sequence). The CDR3 totals 13 residues. Trimming cost V 6 bases and J 3 bases, with 12 bases left between them. The CDR3 sequence: CASSPRGIYEQYF. As DNA, the CDR3 is TGTGCCAGTAGCCCTCGGGGGATCTACGAGCAGTACTTC. The full variable domain, completed using reference TRBV19 and TRBJ2-7, is DGGITQSPKYLFRKEGQNVTLSCEQNLNHDAMYWYRQDPGQGLRLIYYSQIVNDFQKGDIAEGYSVSREKKESFPLTVTSAQKNPTAFYLCASSPRGIYEQYFGPGTRLTVT.

The rearrangement joins TRBV4-3 to TRBJ2-7, with TRBD1 identical over 9 bases. Losses at the gene ends were 4 bases for V and 6 bases for J; bases not matched to a gene: 10. The CDR3 extends over 15 amino acids. The germline gives CDR1 LGHNA, CDR2 YSLEER. CDR3 in amino acids: CASSPDRGRLLEQYF. The CDR3 DNA follows: TGCGCCAGCAGCCCGGACAGGGGCCGCCTCCTCGAGCAGTACTTC.

Regarding this clone: Compared with germline, one end of the junction differs, possibly owing to a read error. The chain uses TRBV3-1 (or the pseudogene TRBV3-2) and TRBJ1-2; weak D call: TRBD1 (5 bases). This CDR3 is built from 14 residues. Germline CDR1 LGHDT, CDR2 YNNKEL (reference sequence). CDR3 bases: TGTACCAGCAGCCAAGATGGCTTGGGGGTGCGCTACACCTTC. Translation gives CTSSQDGLGVRYTF.